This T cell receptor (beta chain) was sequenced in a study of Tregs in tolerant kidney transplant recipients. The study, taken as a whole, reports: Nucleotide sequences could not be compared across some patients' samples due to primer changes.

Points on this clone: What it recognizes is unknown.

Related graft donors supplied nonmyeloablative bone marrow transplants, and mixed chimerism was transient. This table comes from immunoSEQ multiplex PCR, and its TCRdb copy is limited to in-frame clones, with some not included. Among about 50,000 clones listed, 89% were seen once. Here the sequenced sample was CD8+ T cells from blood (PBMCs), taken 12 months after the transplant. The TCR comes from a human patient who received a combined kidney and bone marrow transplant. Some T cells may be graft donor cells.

The CDR3 loop is CASSLAPGTRLYEQYF. CDR3 bases: TGTGCCAGCAGCTTGGCCCCCGGGACTCGGCTCTACGAGCAGTACTTC. The chain is built from TRBV11-2 and TRBJ2-7; D might be TRBD2 (6 bases). Between the trimmed V and J ends, which lost 3 bases and 3 bases, there was a span of 18 bases. This CDR3 has 16 amino acids. Germline V gene sequence: CDR1 SGHAT, CDR2 FQNNGV.